This TCR beta chain is drawn from a study of blood T cells in healthy people across ages. Roughly 9 milliliters of peripheral blood were drawn from each donor. CDR1 MGHDK and CDR2 SYGVNS come from the germline V gene. Unmatched junction bases numbered 8, after V lost 3 bases and J lost 7 bases. The CDR3 length is 17 residues. Through a sample-barcoded 5' primer and a J-beta primer mix, a second PCR was run for roughly 7 to 12 cycles. Sequencing yielded, for each sample, at least 2.5 million paired-end reads carrying CDR3. Each CDR3 protein is one row after TCRdb ran MiXCR on the 5' RACE reads. The top ten hold approximately 17% of the sample, which has over a million distinct CDR3 sequences, more than 35% seen once.

The sequencing sample was made of blood. The clonotype originates from a woman aged 55 to 70 in good health. The J gene is TRBJ2-1, the V gene TRBV25-1, with TRBD2 matching 14 bases. DNA of the CDR3: TGTGCCAGCAGTGATACCACCGGGACTAGCGGGAGTAATGAGCAGTTCTTC. Its translation: CASSDTTGTSGSNEQFF.